The source of this T cell receptor beta chain is a study of read filtering for tumor transcriptome and immune sequencing. The wider study: Fewer than 10 patients were R-ISS I, some 15 were R-ISS II, roughly 7 were R-ISS III. After DNase treatment, RNA was made into whole-transcriptome libraries.

This clonotype was seen at least ten times. From 350 to 500 ng of RNA, a library with molecular barcoded alpha/delta and beta/gamma adaptors was made. TCRdb used MiXCR to reprocess the reads, holding one entry per CDR3 protein. The profile shows fewer than 30,000 distinct CDR3 sequences, approximately 15% of them singletons. V gave up 2 bases and J gave up 4 bases; unmatched junction bases: 3. The CDR3 covers 14 residues. From germline, CDR1 is LNHDA and CDR2 SQIVND (reference sequence). This sequence originates from a donor aged 40 or over with multiple myeloma. The chain combines TRBV19 with TRBJ2-5; 8 bases fit TRBD1. Sequencing input: a population of CD138-negative cells sorted from bone marrow. The CDR3 DNA follows: TGTGCCAGTAGTATACAGGGGGCTTCAGAGACCCAGTACTTC. Protein sequence: CASSIQGASETQYF.